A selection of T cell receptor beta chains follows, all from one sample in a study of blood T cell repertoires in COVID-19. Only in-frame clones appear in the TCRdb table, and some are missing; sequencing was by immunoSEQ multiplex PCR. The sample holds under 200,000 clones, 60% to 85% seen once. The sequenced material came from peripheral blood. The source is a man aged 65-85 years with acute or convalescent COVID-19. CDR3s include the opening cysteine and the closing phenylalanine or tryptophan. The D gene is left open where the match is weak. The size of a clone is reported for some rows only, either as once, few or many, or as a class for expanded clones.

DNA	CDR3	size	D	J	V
TGTGCCAGTAGTATCGAGGGGACAGGGCACACTGAAGCTTTCTTT	CASSIEGTGHTEAFF	NA	TRBD1	TRBJ1-1	TRBV19
TGTGCCAGTAGAACACGCGACAGACTGAACACTGAAGCTTTCTTT	CASRTRDRLNTEAFF	NA	NA	TRBJ1-1	TRBV19
TGTGCCAGCAGCCCCAGGGGCTATGGCTACACCTTC	CASSPRGYGYTF	NA	NA	TRBJ1-2	TRBV9
TGTGCCAGTAACTACAGGGCCAATCAGCCCCAGCATTTT	CASNYRANQPQHF	NA	NA	TRBJ1-5	TRBV2
TGTGCCATCAGCGGACAGGGTGGCCCTCGGGGCACTGAAGCTTTCTTT	CAISGQGGPRGTEAFF	NA	TRBD1	TRBJ1-1	TRBV10-3
TGTGCCAGCAGCTTGGGACTAATAGATACGCAGTATTTT	CASSLGLIDTQYF	few	TRBD2	TRBJ2-3	TRBV7-6
TGTGCCAGCAGTTTATCGTCCGTCCGGGGGGGCACTGAAGCTTTCTTT	CASSLSSVRGGTEAFF	few	NA	TRBJ1-1	TRBV6-5
TGCGCCAGCAGCTTGGCGGGGAACTCCTACAATGAGCAGTTCTTC	CASSLAGNSYNEQFF	NA	NA	TRBJ2-1	TRBV5-1
TGTGCCAGCAGCTTAGAAGTACAGGGATTCAGGTCCCTCCACTTT	CASSLEVQGFRSLHF	NA	NA	TRBJ1-6	TRBV7-9
TGTGCCAGCCGGGGAATAGCGGGGTACAATGAGCAGTTCTTC	CASRGIAGYNEQFF	NA	TRBD2	TRBJ2-1	TRBV11-1
TGTGCCAGCGCAGACAGCTCCTACGAGCAGTACTTC	CASADSSYEQYF	NA	NA	TRBJ2-7	TRBV12-3/TRBV12-4
TGTGCCAGTAGTATTTGGGGACAAAATCTCGCTGAAGCTTTCTTT	CASSIWGQNLAEAFF	once	NA	TRBJ1-1	TRBV19
TGTGCCAGCAGCTTAGGAGGAGGTGGCTCTGGAAACACCATATATTTT	CASSLGGGGSGNTIYF	NA	NA	TRBJ1-3	TRBV7-9
TGTGCCAGCAGTGGGACAGCAACTAATGAAAAACTGTTTTTT	CASSGTATNEKLFF	NA	NA	TRBJ1-4	TRBV2
TGTGCCAGCAGTTTTGACAGGGTCCTAGAAAAACTGTTTTTT	CASSFDRVLEKLFF	NA	TRBD1	TRBJ1-4	TRBV28
TGTGCCAGCAGTTATGTCGGGGGGGCGACTAGCAATCAGCCCCAGCATTTT	CASSYVGGATSNQPQHF	few	NA	TRBJ1-5	TRBV7-8
TGTGCCAGCAGCTCGCTAGCGAATCCGGGGGAGCTGTTTTTT	CASSSLANPGELFF	NA	NA	TRBJ2-2	TRBV7-9
TGTGCCAGCAGCTTTAGTCCACAGGGCTACGAGCAGTACTTC	CASSFSPQGYEQYF	NA	NA	TRBJ2-7	TRBV7-9
TGTGCCAGCAGCTTGGGGACAGGGAATAATTCACCCCTCCACTTT	CASSLGTGNNSPLHF	NA	TRBD1	TRBJ1-6	TRBV5-4
TGTGCCAGCTCGCTCCAAGCGAGCGAAAAACTGTTTTTT	CASSLQASEKLFF	NA	NA	TRBJ1-4	TRBV18